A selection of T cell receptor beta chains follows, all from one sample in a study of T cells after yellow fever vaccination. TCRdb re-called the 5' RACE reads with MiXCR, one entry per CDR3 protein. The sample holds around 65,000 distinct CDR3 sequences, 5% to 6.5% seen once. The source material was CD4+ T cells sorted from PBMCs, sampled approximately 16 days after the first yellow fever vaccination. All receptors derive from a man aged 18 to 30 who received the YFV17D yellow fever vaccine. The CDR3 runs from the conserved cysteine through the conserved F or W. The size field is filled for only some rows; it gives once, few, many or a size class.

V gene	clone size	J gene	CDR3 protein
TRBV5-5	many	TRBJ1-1	CASSLEYLQGARTTEAFF
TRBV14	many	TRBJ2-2	CASSQDYSGAAMNTGELFF
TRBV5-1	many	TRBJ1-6	CASTPGRGTYNSPLHF
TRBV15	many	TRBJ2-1	CATSRDRIAEEQFF
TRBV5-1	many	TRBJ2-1	CASSSGQANEQFF
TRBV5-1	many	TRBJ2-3	CASSLTAPYSTDTQYF
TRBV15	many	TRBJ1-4	CATSDRVTEKLFF
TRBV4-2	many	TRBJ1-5	CASSHIQGSNQPQHF
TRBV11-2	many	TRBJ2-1	CASSLDQSGGLVNNEQFF
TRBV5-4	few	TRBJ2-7	CASTSWFSGVSYEQYF
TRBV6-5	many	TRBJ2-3	CASSWGGGNLADTQYF
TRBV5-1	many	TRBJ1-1	CASSFYRVNTEAFF
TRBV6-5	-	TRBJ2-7	CASSYGQGAYEQYF
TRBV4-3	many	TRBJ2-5	CASSQARAKIAQYF
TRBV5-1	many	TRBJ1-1	CASSLAGTGGGTEAFF
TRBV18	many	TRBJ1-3	CASSPPAGRSNTIYF
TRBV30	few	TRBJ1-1	CAWGGVTAEAFF
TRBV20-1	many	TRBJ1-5	CSAITGGGAQHF
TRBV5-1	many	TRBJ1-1	CASSLDRMNTEAFF
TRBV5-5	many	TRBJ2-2	CASSLGHINGELFF
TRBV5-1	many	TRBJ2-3	CASSLDPGGTDTQYF
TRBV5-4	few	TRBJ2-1	CASSLPGGYSYNEQFF
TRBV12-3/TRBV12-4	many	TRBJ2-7	CASSFYRGEQYF
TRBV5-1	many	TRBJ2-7	CASSLDPPGAKKSYEQYF